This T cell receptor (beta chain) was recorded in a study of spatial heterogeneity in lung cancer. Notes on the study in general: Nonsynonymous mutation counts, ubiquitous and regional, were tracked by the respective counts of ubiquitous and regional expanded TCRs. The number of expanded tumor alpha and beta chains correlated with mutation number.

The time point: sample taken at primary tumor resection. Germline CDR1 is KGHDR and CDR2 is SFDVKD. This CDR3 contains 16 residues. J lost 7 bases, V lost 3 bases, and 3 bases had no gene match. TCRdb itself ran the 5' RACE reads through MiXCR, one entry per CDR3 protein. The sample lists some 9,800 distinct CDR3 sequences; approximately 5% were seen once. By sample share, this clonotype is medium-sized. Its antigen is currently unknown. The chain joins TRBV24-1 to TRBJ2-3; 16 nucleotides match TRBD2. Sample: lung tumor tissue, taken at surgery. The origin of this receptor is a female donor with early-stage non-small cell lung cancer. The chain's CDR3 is CATSDGTSGRVYTQYF. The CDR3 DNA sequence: TGTGCCACCAGTGATGGGACTAGCGGGAGGGTATATACGCAGTATTTT.